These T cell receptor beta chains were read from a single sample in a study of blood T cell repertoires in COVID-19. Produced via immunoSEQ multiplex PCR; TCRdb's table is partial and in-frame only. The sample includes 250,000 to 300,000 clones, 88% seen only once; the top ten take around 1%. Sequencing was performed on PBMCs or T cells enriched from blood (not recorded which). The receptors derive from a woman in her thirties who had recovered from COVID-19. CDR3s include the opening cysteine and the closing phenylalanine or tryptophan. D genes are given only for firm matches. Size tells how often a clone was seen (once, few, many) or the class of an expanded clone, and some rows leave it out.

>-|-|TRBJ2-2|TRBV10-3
TGTGCCATCAGTGAGTCGAGGGGGACCGGGGAGCTGTTTTTT
CAISESRGTGELFF
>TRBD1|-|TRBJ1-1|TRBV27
TGTGCCAGCAGCCCGACAGGGGGCGCGACTGAAGCTTTCTTT
CASSPTGGATEAFF
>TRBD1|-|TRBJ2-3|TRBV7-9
TGTGCCAGCACCCAGGGGGTTAGCACAGATACGCAGTATTTT
CASTQGVSTDTQYF
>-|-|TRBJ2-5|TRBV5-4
TGTGCCAGCAGCTTGAGCAGGTACCAAGAGACCCAGTACTTC
CASSLSRYQETQYF
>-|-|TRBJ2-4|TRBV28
TGTGCCAGCAGACCCCAAGAGGGAGGCAAAAACATTCAGTACTTC
CASRPQEGGKNIQYF
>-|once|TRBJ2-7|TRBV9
TGTGCCAGCAGCCCCCATTCCGGGGCCTACGAGCAGTACTTC
CASSPHSGAYEQYF
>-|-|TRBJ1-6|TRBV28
TGTGCCAGCAGGAGGGCCCACGATTCACCCCTCCACTTT
CASRRAHDSPLHF
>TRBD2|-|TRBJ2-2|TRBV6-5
TGTGCCAGCGGGTTGGGACTAGCGGGTTCCGGGGAGCTGTTTTTT
CASGLGLAGSGELFF
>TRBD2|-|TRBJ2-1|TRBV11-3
TGTGCCAGCAGCACCTCGGGACTAGCGGACTACAATGAGCAGTTCTTC
CASSTSGLADYNEQFF
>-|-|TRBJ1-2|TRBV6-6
TGTGCCAGCAGTTACTTAGTCAGGAACTATGGCTACACCTTC
CASSYLVRNYGYTF
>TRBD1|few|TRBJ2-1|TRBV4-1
TGCGCCAGCAGCCGTACAGGGGTCGGGTCCTACAATGAGCAGTTCTTC
CASSRTGVGSYNEQFF
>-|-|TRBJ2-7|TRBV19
TGTGCCAGTAATCAGGGAAGCTCCTACGAGCAGTACTTC
CASNQGSSYEQYF
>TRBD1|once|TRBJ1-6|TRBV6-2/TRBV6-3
TGTGCCAGCAGTTACCCCCCGACAGGGGGCTGGGGTTCACCCCTCCACTTT
CASSYPPTGGWGSPLHF
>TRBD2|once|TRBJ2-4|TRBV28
TGTGCCAGCAGTTTAGTCCTGGGAGGGGAAAACATTCAGTACTTC
CASSLVLGGENIQYF
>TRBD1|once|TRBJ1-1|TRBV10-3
TGTGCCATCAGTGAGCGGGGGACAGTGAACACTGAAGCTTTCTTT
CAISERGTVNTEAFF
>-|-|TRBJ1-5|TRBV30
TGTGCCTGGAGTGTTTGGGGGGGCGATCAGCCCCAGCATTTT
CAWSVWGGDQPQHF
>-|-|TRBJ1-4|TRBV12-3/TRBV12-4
TGTGCCAGCACCGGGGTTCGGGAAAAACTGTTTTTT
CASTGVREKLFF
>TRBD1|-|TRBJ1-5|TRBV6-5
TGTGCCAGCAGGACAGGGTACGACAATCAGCCCCAGCATTTT
CASRTGYDNQPQHF
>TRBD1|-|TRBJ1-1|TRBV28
TGTGCCAGCTCCCCCTCGGGACAGGGGGTTACGAACACTGAAGCTTTCTTT
CASSPSGQGVTNTEAFF
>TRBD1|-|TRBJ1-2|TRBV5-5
TGTGCCAGCAGCCCTACCGGGACAGGGGTAACAAAGCACACCTTC
CASSPTGTGVTKHTF
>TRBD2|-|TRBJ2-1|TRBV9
TGTGCCAGCAGCGTAAGAAGCGGGGGGGCTGGTGAGCAGTTCTTC
CASSVRSGGAGEQFF
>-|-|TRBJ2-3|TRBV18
TGTGCCAGCTCACTCGATACAGAGGGTACAGATACGCAGTATTTT
CASSLDTEGTDTQYF
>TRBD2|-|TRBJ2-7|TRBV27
TGTGCCAGCAGTTTCTTAGCGGGGCCACTCTACGAGCAGTACTTC
CASSFLAGPLYEQYF
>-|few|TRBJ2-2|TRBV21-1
TGTGCCAGCAGCCCCCGAAAGGTTTCAGGGGCCACCGGGGAGCTGTTTTTT
CASSPRKVSGATGELFF
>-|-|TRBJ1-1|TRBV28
TGTGCCAGCAGTTTGCGTACGAAGAACACTGAAGCTTTCTTT
CASSLRTKNTEAFF
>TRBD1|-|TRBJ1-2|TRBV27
TGTGCCAGCAGTCCGCTCCCGGGACAGGGGGCGCCAGGAGGCTATGGCTACACCTTC
CASSPLPGQGAPGGYGYTF
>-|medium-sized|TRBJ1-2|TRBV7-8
TGTGCCAGCAGCGTAGACAGGAGAAACTATGGCTACACCTTC
CASSVDRRNYGYTF
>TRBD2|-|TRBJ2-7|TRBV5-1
TGCGCCAGCAGCTTGGACGGGACTAGCAGTTACGAGCAGTACTTC
CASSLDGTSSYEQYF
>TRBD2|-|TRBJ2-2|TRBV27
TGTGCCACCCGAAGCGGGGCTTTTAACACCGGGGAGCTGTTTTTT
CATRSGAFNTGELFF
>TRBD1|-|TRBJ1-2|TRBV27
TGTGCCAGCAGTTTTCTCGACAGGGGGCGCGGAGGCTACACCTTC
CASSFLDRGRGGYTF
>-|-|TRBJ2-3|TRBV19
TGTGCCAGTAGTATGGTAACAGGGCCCAGCACAGATACGCAGTATTTT
CASSMVTGPSTDTQYF
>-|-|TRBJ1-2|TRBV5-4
TGTGCCAGCACCAGGACAGCGGACTACACCTTC
CASTRTADYTF
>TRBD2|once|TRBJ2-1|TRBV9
TGTGCCAGCAGCGTTCGGCTAGCGGGAACCCAAACCTACAATGAGCAGTTCTTC
CASSVRLAGTQTYNEQFF
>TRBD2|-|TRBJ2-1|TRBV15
TGTGCCACCAGCAGAGACTTAGCGGGAGGGCTTAATGAGCAGTTCTTC
CATSRDLAGGLNEQFF
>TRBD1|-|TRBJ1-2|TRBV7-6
TGTGCCAGCAGCCAGGACAGGAACTATGGCTACACCTTC
CASSQDRNYGYTF
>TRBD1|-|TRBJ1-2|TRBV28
TGTGCCAGCAGCCCTGCCCGGGGACAGGGGGCAAGCTACACCTTC
CASSPARGQGASYTF
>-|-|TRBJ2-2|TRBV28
TGTGCCAGCAGTTTACTGGCAGGGTTTTCAGGGGAGCTGTTTTTT
CASSLLAGFSGELFF
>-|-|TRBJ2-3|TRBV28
TGTGCCAGCAGTTTAGTCCACGGATTCGCGGGGAGCACAGATACGCAGTATTTT
CASSLVHGFAGSTDTQYF
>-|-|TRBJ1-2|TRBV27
TGTGCCAGCAGCCAAAAGGGGCGCGGGGCCATGCACTATGGCTACACCTTC
CASSQKGRGAMHYGYTF
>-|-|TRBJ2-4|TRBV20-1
TGCAGTGCTAGGAGGTCGGTCGTTCAGTACTTC
CSARRSVVQYF
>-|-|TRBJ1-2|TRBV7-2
TGTGCCAGCAGCTTAGTTTATAACTATGGCTACACCTTC
CASSLVYNYGYTF
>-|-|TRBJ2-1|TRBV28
TGTGCCAGCAGAAGCGGAGACTCCTACAATGAGCAGTTCTTC
CASRSGDSYNEQFF
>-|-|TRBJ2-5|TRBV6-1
TGTGCCAGCAGTGAGCTGGCAGGGAGGGGGGAGACCCAGTACTTC
CASSELAGRGETQYF
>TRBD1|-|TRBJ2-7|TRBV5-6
TGTGCCAGCAGCATAGACAGGGCCCTGCGTTACGAGCAGTACTTC
CASSIDRALRYEQYF
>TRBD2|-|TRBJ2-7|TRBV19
TGTGCCAGTAGCCAGCGGGAGTGGATCTACGAGCAGTACTTC
CASSQREWIYEQYF
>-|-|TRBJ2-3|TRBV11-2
TGTGCCATCGTACAACTATCCCCCACAGATACGCAGTATTTT
CAIVQLSPTDTQYF
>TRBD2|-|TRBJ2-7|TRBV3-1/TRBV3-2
TGTGCCAGCAGCCAGGGACTAGCGGCATACGAGCAGTACTTC
CASSQGLAAYEQYF
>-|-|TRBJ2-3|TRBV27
TGTGCCAGCAGTTACGGGGGGCGCACAGATACGCAGTATTTT
CASSYGGRTDTQYF
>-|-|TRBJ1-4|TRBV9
TGTGCCAGCAGCCCGGTGATTCGAACCTATTATGAAAAACTGTTTTTT
CASSPVIRTYYEKLFF
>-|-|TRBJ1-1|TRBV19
TGTGCCACCCAGAACAGGGTCAGGGACACTGAAGCTTTCTTT
CATQNRVRDTEAFF
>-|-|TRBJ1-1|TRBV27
TGTGCCAGCAGTTTAGCAGGGTTCACTGAAGCTTTCTTT
CASSLAGFTEAFF
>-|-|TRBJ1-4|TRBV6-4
TGTGCCAGCAGTGCCCGGAACCTCACCCTTGGGCCGAAACTGTTTTTT
CASSARNLTLGPKLFF
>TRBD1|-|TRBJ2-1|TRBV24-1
TGTGCCACCAGTGACCGGGGACAGGGCGCCTACAATGAGCAGTTCTTC
CATSDRGQGAYNEQFF
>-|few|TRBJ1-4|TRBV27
TGTGCCAGCCCCCAAACAGGGCTCCGCCGGGAACTGTTTTTT
CASPQTGLRRELFF
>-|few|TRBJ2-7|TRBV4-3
TGCGCCAGCAGCCAAGAAACGGACAACTCCTACGAGCAGTACTTC
CASSQETDNSYEQYF
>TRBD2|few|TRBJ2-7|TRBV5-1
TGCGCCAGCAGCTTGCACCTCCGTGGTAGCGGGGACTCCTACGAGCAGTACTTC
CASSLHLRGSGDSYEQYF
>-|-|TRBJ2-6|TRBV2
TGTGCCACCTTACACAGGGACAACCTTGGGGCCAACGTCCTGACTTTC
CATLHRDNLGANVLTF
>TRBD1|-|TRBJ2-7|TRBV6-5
TGTGCCAGCTCGGACAGGGCAATATCCTACGAGCAGTACTTC
CASSDRAISYEQYF
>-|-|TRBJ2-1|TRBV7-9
TGTGCCAGCACCGATCCCGACGGAGATTACAATGAGCAGTTCTTC
CASTDPDGDYNEQFF